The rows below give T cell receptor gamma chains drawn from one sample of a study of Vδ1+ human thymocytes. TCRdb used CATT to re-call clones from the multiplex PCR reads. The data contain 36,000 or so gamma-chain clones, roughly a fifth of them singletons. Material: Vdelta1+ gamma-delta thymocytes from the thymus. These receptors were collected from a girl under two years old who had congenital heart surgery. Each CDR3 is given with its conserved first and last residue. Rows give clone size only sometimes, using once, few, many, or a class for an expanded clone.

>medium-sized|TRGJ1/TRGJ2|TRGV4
TGTGCCACCTGGGATGAATATAAGAAACTCTTT
CATWDEYKKLF
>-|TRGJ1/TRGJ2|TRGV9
TGTGCCTTGTGGGAGGTGCACGGGTTCGATTATAAGAAACTCTTT
CALWEVHGFDYKKLF
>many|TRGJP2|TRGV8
TGTGCCACCTGGGATAGGGGTAGTGATTGGATCAAGACGTTT
CATWDRGSDWIKTF
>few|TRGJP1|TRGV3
TGTGCCACCTGGGACCAGGGAGGTCAACCACGTAATACCACTGGTTGGTTCAAGATATTT
CATWDQGGQPRNTTGWFKIF
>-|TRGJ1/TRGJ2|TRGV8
TGTGCCACCTGGGATAGGAGAGTTGGTAAGAAACTCTTT
CATWDRRVGKKLF
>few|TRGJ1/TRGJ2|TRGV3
TGTGCCACCTGGGACAGGCGATCGGGGAAACTCTTT
CATWDRRSGKLF
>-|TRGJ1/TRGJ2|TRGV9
TGTGCCTTGTGGGGTAGATATTATAAGAAACTCTTT
CALWGRYYKKLF
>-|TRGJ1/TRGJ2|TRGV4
TGTGCCACCTGGGGTATGTGGAAGAAACTCTTT
CATWGMWKKLF
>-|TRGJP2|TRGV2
TGTGCCACCTGGGACGAAGGTGGAGTTGGGCGTCCCGATTGGATCAAGACGTTT
CATWDEGGVGRPDWIKTF
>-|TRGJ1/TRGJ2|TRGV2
TGTGCCACCTGGGACGGGCCGGTCTATAAGAAACTCTTT
CATWDGPVYKKLF
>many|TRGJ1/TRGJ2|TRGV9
TGTGCCTTGGGTGGATGGAAGAAACTCTTT
CALGGWKKLF
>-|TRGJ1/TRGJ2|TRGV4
TGTGCCACCTGGGATGGGCCAAAACCTTATTATAAGAAACTCTTT
CATWDGPKPYYKKLF
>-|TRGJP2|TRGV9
TGTGCCTTGTGGGAGCAAGCGGGAAGTGATTGGATCAAGACGTTT
CALWEQAGSDWIKTF
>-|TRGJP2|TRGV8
TGTGCCACCTGGGACGATGATTGGATCAAGACGTTT
CATWDDDWIKTF
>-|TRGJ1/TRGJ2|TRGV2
TGTGCCACCTGGGACCTAGGGAGGAAACTCTTT
CATWDLGRKLF
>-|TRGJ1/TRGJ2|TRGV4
TGTGCCACCTGGGATGGGCCGTATTGGTATAAGAAACTCTTT
CATWDGPYWYKKLF
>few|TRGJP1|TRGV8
TGTGCCACCTGGGACGGGCGTACCACTGGTTGGTTCAAGATATTT
CATWDGRTTGWFKIF
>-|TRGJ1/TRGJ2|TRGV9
TGTGCCTTGTGGGAGGTGGGCGAGAAACTCTTT
CALWEVGEKLF
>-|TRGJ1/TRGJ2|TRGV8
TGTGCCACCTGGGATCGGAGATATAAGAAACTCTTT
CATWDRRYKKLF
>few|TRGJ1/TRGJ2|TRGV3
TGTGCCACCTGGGGGAGGGAAGGGTATAAGAAACTCTTT
CATWGREGYKKLF
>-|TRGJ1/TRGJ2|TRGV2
TGTGCCACCTGGGACGGGAGGGATTATAAGAAACTCTTT
CATWDGRDYKKLF
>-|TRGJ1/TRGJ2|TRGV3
TGTGCCACCTGGGACAGCCCTAATAAGAAACTCTTT
CATWDSPNKKLF
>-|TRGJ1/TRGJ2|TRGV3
TGTGCCACCTGGGACATTCATTATTATAAGAAACTCTTT
CATWDIHYYKKLF
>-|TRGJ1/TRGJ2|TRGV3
TGTGCCACCTGGGACAGGCGGAAGGACTGCGATTATAAGAAACTCTTT
CATWDRRKDCDYKKLF
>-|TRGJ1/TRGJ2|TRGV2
TGTGCCACCTGGGACGGGCCCCCAAGGAAACTCTTT
CATWDGPPRKLF
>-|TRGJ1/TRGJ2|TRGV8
TGTGCCACCTGGGCCTCAATGAATTATTATAAGAAACTCTTT
CATWASMNYYKKLF
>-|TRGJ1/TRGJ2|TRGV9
TGTGCCTTGTGGATTGTTGGCCGGTTGAAACTCTTT
CALWIVGRLKLF